This TCR beta chain was obtained from a study of T cell changes during pregnancy in multiple sclerosis. Profiling relied on immunoSEQ multiplex PCR, and the TCRdb table lists in-frame clones only, not all of them. Of over 90,000 clones in the sample, 93% are singletons; the top ten hold about 0.98%. Germline V gives CDR1 SQVTM, CDR2 ANQGSEA. Trimming stripped 7 bases from V and 5 bases from J, with 11 bases between. The CDR3 spans 11 residues. Sequencing used peripheral blood, obtained after pregnancy. The source is a female donor with multiple sclerosis, enrolled in a pregnancy study. The chain links TRBV29-1 to TRBJ2-5, with D possibly being TRBD2 (7 bases). CDR3 sequence reads: CSEGGLETQYF. For the CDR3, the DNA is TGCAGCGAGGGGGGGCTTGAGACCCAGTACTTC.